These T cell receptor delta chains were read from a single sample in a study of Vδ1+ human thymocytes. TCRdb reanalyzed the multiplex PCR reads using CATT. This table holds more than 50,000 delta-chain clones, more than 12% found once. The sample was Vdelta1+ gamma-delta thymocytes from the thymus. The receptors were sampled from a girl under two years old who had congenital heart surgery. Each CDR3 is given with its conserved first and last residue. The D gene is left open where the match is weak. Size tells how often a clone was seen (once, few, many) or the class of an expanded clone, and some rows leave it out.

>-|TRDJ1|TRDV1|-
CALGELAYPSSTYTDKLIF
TGTGCTCTTGGGGAACTAGCCTACCCGTCCTCAACGTACACCGATAAACTCATCTTT
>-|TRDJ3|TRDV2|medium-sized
CACDTEESTWDTRQMFF
TGTGCCTGTGACACCGAGGAGAGTACCTGGGACACCCGACAGATGTTTTTC
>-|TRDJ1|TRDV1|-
CALGESVGEERTPKFIF
TGTGCTCTTGGGGAAAGCGTCGGCGAGGAACGTACGCCCAAGTTCATCTTT
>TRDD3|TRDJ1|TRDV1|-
CALGVRLGANTDKLIF
TGTGCTCTTGGGGTTCGACTGGGGGCTAACACCGATAAACTCATCTTT
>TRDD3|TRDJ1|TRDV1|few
CALGLFRGGLRDTDKLIF
TGTGCTCTTGGTCTTTTCAGGGGGGGATTACGGGACACCGATAAACTCATCTTT
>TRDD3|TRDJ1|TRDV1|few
CALGDLGKSTTYWGIRNKLIF
TGTGCTCTTGGGGACCTTGGCAAATCGACCACCTACTGGGGGATTCGCAATAAACTCATCTTT
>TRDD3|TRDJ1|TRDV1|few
CALGELTWGIPISQTDKLIF
TGTGCTCTTGGGGAACTTACCTGGGGGATACCGATCAGTCAAACCGATAAACTCATCTTT
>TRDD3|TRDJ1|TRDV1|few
CALYPAGGYESKLIF
TGTGCCCTTTATCCAGCTGGGGGATACGAGTCTAAACTCATCTTT
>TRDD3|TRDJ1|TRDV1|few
CALGELRRSWGTELEGIGTDKLIF
TGTGCTCTTGGGGAACTACGCCGGTCCTGGGGGACAGAGCTCGAGGGCATAGGGACCGATAAACTCATCTTT
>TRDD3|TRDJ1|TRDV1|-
CALGELRGPGDIHTDKLIF
TGTGCTCTTGGGGAACTACGTGGGCCGGGGGATATCCACACCGATAAACTCATCTTT
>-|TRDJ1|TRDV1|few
CALGEPPGMYPGYTDKLIF
TGTGCTCTTGGGGAACCCCCAGGCATGTACCCTGGGTACACCGATAAACTCATCTTT
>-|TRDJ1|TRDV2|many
CACDTGLPSSWTDKLIF
TGTGCCTGTGACACAGGACTGCCGTCCTCTTGGACCGATAAACTCATCTTT
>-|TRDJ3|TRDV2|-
CACEVMGKQTCWDTRQMFF
TGCGCCTGTGAAGTTATGGGGAAACAGACTTGCTGGGACACCCGACAGATGTTTTTC
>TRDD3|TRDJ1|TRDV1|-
CALGELSRLGANTDKLIF
TGTGCTCTTGGGGAACTTAGTCGTCTGGGGGCCAACACCGATAAACTCATCTTT
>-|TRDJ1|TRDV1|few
CALGFTDWGPSLYTDKLIF
TGTGCTCTTGGTTTTACAGACTGGGGGCCTTCCTTGTACACCGATAAACTCATCTTT
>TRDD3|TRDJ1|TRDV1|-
CALGTPWAGPRTGGYASTDKLIF
TGTGCTCTTGGGACTCCCTGGGCCGGCCCCCGTACTGGGGGATACGCATCGACCGATAAACTCATCTTT
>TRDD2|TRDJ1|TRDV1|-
CALGEDNTPFLLSGEPRLYTDKLIF
TGTGCTCTCGGGGAAGACAATACCCCCTTCCTACTATCCGGGGAACCCCGCTTGTACACCGATAAACTCATCTTT
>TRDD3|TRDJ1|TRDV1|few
CALGELGGDEGTDKLIF
TGTGCTCTTGGGGAACTGGGGGGGGATGAGGGGACCGATAAACTCATCTTT
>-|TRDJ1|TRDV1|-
CALGERATGRRGDTDKLIF
TGTGCTCTTGGGGAACGGGCTACGGGACGTCGCGGTGACACCGATAAACTCATCTTT
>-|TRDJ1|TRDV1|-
CALGEPRTGYTDKLIF
TGTGCTCTTGGGGAACCTCGAACGGGCTACACCGATAAACTCATCTTT
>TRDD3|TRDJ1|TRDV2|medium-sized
CACDTGYWGIGQYTDKLIF
TGTGCCTGTGACACCGGGTACTGGGGGATCGGCCAGTACACCGATAAACTCATCTTT
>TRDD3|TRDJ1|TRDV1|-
CALGERRFALLGIRDDKLIF
TGTGCTCTTGGGGAACGAAGGTTTGCCCTCCTCGGGATACGTGACGATAAACTCATCTTT
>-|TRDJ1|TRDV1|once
CALGPIGEHSPGGYTDKLIF
TGTGCTCTTGGCCCCATCGGGGAACATAGCCCTGGTGGGTACACCGATAAACTCATCTTT
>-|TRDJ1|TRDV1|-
CALGEPRKYTDKLIF
TGTGCTCTTGGGGAACCGCGGAAGTACACCGATAAACTCATCTTT
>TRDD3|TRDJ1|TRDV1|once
CALGGRNPHITGGYVKLIF
TGTGCTCTTGGCGGGCGTAACCCACATATTACTGGGGGATACGTTAAACTCATCTTT